What follows is one T cell receptor (beta chain) and its context. Its antigen is unidentified. This sample was taken from a study of vaccination effects on CD4 cells after COVID-19. Study details: Vaccination of participants consisted of two doses of either the BNT162b2 or mRNA-1273 vaccine.

This CDR3 region has 16 residues. V trimming: 1 base; J trimming: 0 bases; junction bases outside the gene matches: 6. CDR1 SGHAT and CDR2 FQNNGV come from the germline V gene. Sequenced by immunoSEQ multiplex PCR; TCRdb stores in-frame clones only, minus some. Of fewer than 25,000 clones listed, 65% to 80% are singletons. Study-level results: The study found marked clonal contraction of infection- and vaccine-induced clones late after vaccination. Few convalescent patients were studied, and early post-infection samples were lacking.

Antigen-specific CD4+ T cell clonotypes were called by their expansion after viral peptide-pool culture in ViraFEST. A 10-day culture period preceded the isolation of CD4+ T cells. None of these healthy vaccinees had been infected with SARS-CoV-2 before vaccination. Here the sequenced sample was CD4+ T cells from PBMCs cultured with HCoV-NL63 spike peptides, taken before COVID-19 vaccination. J is TRBJ2-7 and V is TRBV11-2, with 7 bases matching TRBD1. The receptor was derived from a human donor who received a COVID-19 vaccine. The CDR3 DNA reads TGTGCCAGCAGCTTAGGGAACAGGGGCGGCTCCTACGAGCAGTACTTC. It specifies CASSLGNRGGSYEQYF.